The rows below give T cell receptor beta chains drawn from one sample of a study of identical twins. TCRdb processed the 5' RACE reads anew with MiXCR; each CDR3 protein has one entry. The profile covers 400,000 to 550,000 distinct CDR3 sequences, with roughly 13% appearing a single time and about 0.94% taken by the ten largest. These same records also appear under a second study, on yellow fever vaccine responses in identical twins.

Material for sequencing was CD4+ T cells sorted from blood. These receptors all stem from a woman younger than 30 in good health. Both conserved end residues are part of each CDR3. The D gene is left open where the match is weak. Clone size is given for some rows only: seen once, a few or many times, or a class if the clone is expanded.

D | size | J | V | CDR3 | DNA
TRBD2 | few | TRBJ2-1 | TRBV10-2 | CASSPGGRVYNEQFF | TGCGCCAGCAGTCCGGGCGGGAGGGTCTACAATGAGCAGTTCTTC
TRBD1 | few | TRBJ2-7 | TRBV5-6 | CASTLRTGISYEQYF | TGTGCCAGCACCTTAAGGACAGGGATCTCCTACGAGCAGTACTTC
NA | NA | TRBJ2-4 | TRBV25-1 | CASSGPGASNIQYF | TGTGCCAGCAGCGGTCCGGGGGCATCAAACATTCAGTACTTC
NA | few | TRBJ1-6 | TRBV29-1 | CSVRLRDGSPLHF | TGCAGCGTCCGTCTCCGGGACGGGTCACCCCTCCACTTT
NA | few | TRBJ2-7 | TRBV7-9 | CASSFPSAGVREQYF | TGTGCCAGCAGCTTCCCCTCCGCAGGGGTGAGGGAGCAGTACTTC
NA | many | TRBJ1-4 | TRBV6-1 | CASSPRRTNEKLFF | TGTGCCAGCAGCCCGCGGCGGACTAATGAAAAACTGTTTTTT
NA | few | TRBJ2-1 | TRBV11-2 | CASRARGSYNEQFF | TGTGCCAGCAGAGCCAGGGGTTCCTACAATGAGCAGTTCTTC
TRBD2 | NA | TRBJ2-3 | TRBV10-3 | CAISTTSGGPDTQYF | TGTGCCATCAGTACGACTAGCGGGGGACCAGATACGCAGTATTTT
TRBD2 | NA | TRBJ2-2 | TRBV27 | CASSTQRGGQRNTGELFF | TGTGCCAGCAGTACTCAACGGGGGGGCCAGCGGAACACCGGGGAGCTGTTTTTT
NA | NA | TRBJ2-1 | TRBV9 | CASSVDEGHEQFF | TGTGCCAGCAGCGTAGATGAGGGCCATGAGCAGTTCTTC
NA | NA | TRBJ2-3 | TRBV29-1 | CSVASSTDTQYF | TGCAGCGTTGCCTCTAGCACAGATACGCAGTATTTT
NA | NA | TRBJ2-7 | TRBV20-1 | CSAGPGTTDGEQYF | TGCAGTGCTGGACCCGGGACCACAGACGGCGAGCAGTACTTC
NA | many | TRBJ2-1 | TRBV6-2/TRBV6-3 | CASRRLTFKQFF | TGTGCCAGCAGAAGACTTACTTTCAAGCAGTTCTTC
NA | NA | TRBJ1-3 | TRBV7-9 | CASSLATGSPGNTIYF | TGTGCCAGCAGCTTAGCGACTGGGTCTCCTGGAAACACCATATATTTT
TRBD1 | NA | TRBJ1-2 | TRBV6-5 | CASSYSVTGDGYTF | TGTGCCAGCAGTTACTCGGTAACAGGGGATGGCTACACCTTC
NA | few | TRBJ2-1 | TRBV28 | CASSSKVDEQFF | TGTGCCAGCAGCTCGAAGGTGGATGAGCAGTTCTTC
NA | NA | TRBJ2-7 | TRBV18 | CASSPIPYEQYF | TGTGCCAGCTCACCGATTCCCTACGAGCAGTACTTC
TRBD1 | few | TRBJ2-7 | TRBV2 | CASSGGTEGQTYEQYF | TGTGCCAGCAGTGGGGGGACAGAGGGCCAAACCTACGAGCAGTACTTC
NA | few | TRBJ1-1 | TRBV21-1 | CASSRRQFEAFF | TGTGCCAGCAGCAGGAGGCAGTTTGAAGCTTTCTTT
TRBD2 | few | TRBJ2-7 | TRBV27 | CASSSIMTSGRYEQYF | TGTGCCAGCAGTTCCATCATGACTAGCGGGAGGTACGAGCAGTACTTC
TRBD2 | NA | TRBJ2-7 | TRBV10-3 | CAISEPILAGVTYEQYF | TGTGCCATCAGTGAGCCAATCCTAGCGGGAGTAACCTACGAGCAGTACTTC
TRBD1 | many | TRBJ1-1 | TRBV28 | CASSLGPGQGFEAFF | TGTGCCAGCAGTTTAGGACCGGGACAGGGGTTTGAAGCTTTCTTT
NA | few | TRBJ2-1 | TRBV5-1 | CASSSDTSYNEQFF | TGCGCCAGCAGCTCGGACACCTCCTACAATGAGCAGTTCTTC
NA | many | TRBJ2-4 | TRBV28 | CASSLGTAKNIQYF | TGTGCCAGCAGTCTCGGGACGGCCAAAAACATTCAGTACTTC
NA | NA | TRBJ2-5 | TRBV7-2 | CASSSQPQETQYF | TGTGCCAGCAGCTCACAGCCCCAAGAGACCCAGTACTTC
TRBD1 | NA | TRBJ2-7 | TRBV3-1 | CASSQGRGTGTYEQYF | TGTGCCAGCAGCCAAGGCAGGGGGACAGGGACCTACGAGCAGTACTTC
TRBD2 | NA | TRBJ2-3 | TRBV9 | CASSVGLAGGIDTQYF | TGTGCCAGCAGCGTAGGACTAGCGGGGGGGATAGATACGCAGTATTTT
TRBD2 | few | TRBJ2-1 | TRBV6-4 | CASRASGSYEQFF | TGTGCCAGCAGGGCTAGCGGGAGTTATGAGCAGTTCTTC
NA | few | TRBJ2-3 | TRBV7-3 | CASSGGPTDTQYF | TGTGCCAGCAGCGGGGGGCCCACAGATACGCAGTATTTT
NA | NA | TRBJ2-7 | TRBV3-1 | CASSRSGQTYEQYF | TGTGCCAGCAGCCGGTCGGGCCAGACCTACGAGCAGTACTTC
TRBD2 | NA | TRBJ2-1 | TRBV10-3 | CAITAGVANEQFF | TGTGCCATCACAGCGGGAGTAGCCAATGAGCAGTTCTTC
NA | few | TRBJ2-3 | TRBV2 | CAKTEGPNTDTQYF | TGTGCCAAGACGGAGGGACCTAACACAGATACGCAGTATTTT
TRBD1 | many | TRBJ2-1 | TRBV5-6 | CASSSRPRTGINNEQFF | TGTGCCAGCAGCTCACGGCCGAGGACAGGGATAAACAATGAGCAGTTCTTC
TRBD1 | NA | TRBJ2-5 | TRBV28 | CASSRRYRGRQETQYF | TGTGCCAGCAGTCGAAGGTACAGGGGCCGTCAAGAGACCCAGTACTTC
NA | many | TRBJ1-2 | TRBV4-3 | CASSQDGGSAYGYTF | TGCGCCAGCAGCCAAGATGGAGGGTCGGCCTATGGCTACACCTTC
TRBD1 | NA | TRBJ2-7 | TRBV5-1 | CASSGLTGELGEQYF | TGCGCCAGCAGCGGCCTGACAGGGGAATTAGGGGAGCAGTACTTC
NA | NA | TRBJ1-5 | TRBV6-9 | CASSYLAHRGSNQPQHF | TGTGCCAGCAGTTATCTGGCCCACCGGGGTAGCAATCAGCCCCAGCATTTT
NA | few | TRBJ2-5 | TRBV5-5 | CASSLRTETWSQETQYF | TGTGCCAGCAGCTTGCGCACCGAGACATGGTCCCAAGAGACCCAGTACTTC
NA | NA | TRBJ2-7 | TRBV6-1 | CASKRAGSSYEQYF | TGTGCCAGCAAACGGGCGGGATCCTCCTACGAGCAGTACTTC
NA | NA | TRBJ2-5 | TRBV12-3/TRBV12-4 | CASSSLVKGETQYF | TGTGCCAGCAGTTCCCTCGTAAAAGGGGAGACCCAGTACTTC
NA | NA | TRBJ1-1 | TRBV11-1 | CASSLGLGGPEAFF | TGTGCCAGCAGCTTAGGCCTGGGGGGGCCTGAAGCTTTCTTT
NA | few | TRBJ2-1 | TRBV3-1 | CASSQVRGDEQFF | TGTGCCAGCAGCCAAGTCCGAGGAGATGAGCAGTTCTTC
TRBD2 | few | TRBJ2-1 | TRBV7-2 | CASRGGGALDEQFF | TGTGCCAGCAGAGGCGGGGGGGCCTTGGATGAGCAGTTCTTC
TRBD1 | many | TRBJ2-5 | TRBV29-1 | CSVEPTGETQYF | TGCAGCGTTGAACCGACAGGGGAGACCCAGTACTTC
NA | few | TRBJ2-7 | TRBV5-1 | CASSLRESYEQYF | TGCGCCAGCAGCTTGCGGGAGTCCTACGAGCAGTACTTC
NA | NA | TRBJ2-7 | TRBV12-3/TRBV12-4 | CASSPNSRTASYEQYF | TGTGCCAGCAGTCCTAACTCCAGGACAGCCTCCTACGAGCAGTACTTC
NA | NA | TRBJ2-6 | TRBV27 | CASTTRLSSGANVLTF | TGTGCCAGCACCACTCGGCTTAGCTCTGGGGCCAACGTCCTGACTTTC
TRBD1 | NA | TRBJ2-7 | TRBV7-2 | CASSLGQGPTYEQYF | TGTGCCAGCAGCTTGGGACAGGGCCCAACCTACGAGCAGTACTTC
TRBD2 | NA | TRBJ2-1 | TRBV11-2 | CASSLGVDGLGTSVYNEQFF | TGTGCCAGCAGCTTAGGTGTCGATGGCCTCGGGACTAGCGTCTACAATGAGCAGTTCTTC
NA | NA | TRBJ2-7 | TRBV5-1 | CASSPFGDEQYF | TGCGCCAGCAGCCCCTTTGGGGACGAGCAGTACTTC
NA | NA | TRBJ2-7 | TRBV27 | CASSLYGSLGEQYF | TGTGCCAGCAGTTTATATGGGTCCTTGGGGGAGCAGTACTTC
TRBD2 | NA | TRBJ2-7 | TRBV29-1 | CSVAGVRTSGPLGDYEQYF | TGCAGCGTTGCAGGTGTCAGGACTAGCGGACCCCTAGGGGACTACGAGCAGTACTTC
TRBD2 | many | TRBJ2-3 | TRBV2 | CASTTSGSTDTQYF | TGTGCCAGCACCACTAGCGGAAGCACAGATACGCAGTATTTT
TRBD1 | many | TRBJ2-5 | TRBV12-3/TRBV12-4 | CASRLTGETQYF | TGTGCCAGCAGGTTGACAGGGGAGACCCAGTACTTC
TRBD1 | NA | TRBJ2-4 | TRBV11-1 | CASSSNKGQGADGAKNIQYF | TGTGCCAGCAGCTCGAATAAGGGACAGGGGGCGGATGGAGCCAAAAACATTCAGTACTTC
NA | NA | TRBJ2-7 | TRBV6-1 | CASSPDTGTLYEQYF | TGTGCCAGCAGTCCAGACACCGGGACCCTATACGAGCAGTACTTC